This TCR beta chain was identified during a study of blood T cell repertoires in COVID-19. About the study: Material from acute and convalescent COVID-19 was sourced from the United States, Italy and Spain. Nucleic acid was either cDNA or gDNA, and it came from T cells, B-cell-depleted T cells, or PBMCs.

In germline, CDR1 is LGHDT, CDR2 YNNKEL (reference sequence). Trimming cost V 6 bases and J 7 bases, with 15 bases left between them. The CDR3 consists of 14 residues. The authors' processing: Amplified reference gene primers provided the basis for estimating nucleated cell counts. Sequencing was performed with immunoSEQ multiplex PCR; in TCRdb, only in-frame clones are kept and a portion is missing. V, J and clone size are those of that table, while D and trimming were read from the DNA. The sample holds fewer than 250,000 clones; under 90% are singletons and the top ten take approximately 4.8%. This clone was seen a single time.

The genes are TRBV3-1 (or the pseudogene TRBV3-2) and TRBJ2-2; D might be TRBD2 (5 bases). This clonotype was obtained from a man in his fifties or sixties with acute or convalescent COVID-19. The sequenced material came from peripheral blood. CDR3 sequence (DNA): TGTGCCAGCAGTCGTTGGCCGGGGAGCGGGGAGCTGTTTTTT. This sequence encodes CASSRWPGSGELFF.